The rows below give T cell receptor beta chains drawn from one sample of a study of control samples from healthy donors and cancer patients. TCRdb keeps only in-frame clones here, not all; method: immunoSEQ multiplex PCR. The sample includes fewer than 130,000 clones, roughly 88% seen only once; the top ten take approximately 3.7%. Material for sequencing was PBMCs. The receptor set was obtained from a woman aged 55-70 years with lung cancer. CDR3s leave out the opening cysteine and the closing phenylalanine or tryptophan.

v_call: TRBV7-3
j_call: TRBJ2-7
cdr3_aa: ASSSAGANEQY

v_call: TRBV4-1
j_call: TRBJ1-5
cdr3_aa: ASTILPGSNQPQH

v_call: TRBV12-3/TRBV12-4
j_call: TRBJ1-2
cdr3_aa: ASRVGQGGGYT

v_call: TRBV11-2
j_call: TRBJ1-2
cdr3_aa: ASSSAGAGGVLYGYT

v_call: TRBV10-3
j_call: TRBJ2-7
cdr3_aa: AISESRGPYEQY

v_call: TRBV6-5
j_call: TRBJ2-5
cdr3_aa: ASRGQILKETQY

v_call: TRBV5-1
j_call: TRBJ1-1
cdr3_aa: ASSWDRGTEAF

v_call: TRBV11-1
j_call: TRBJ1-5
cdr3_aa: ASSLGNSGQPQH

v_call: TRBV18
j_call: TRBJ1-4
cdr3_aa: ASSFGTGSNEKLF

v_call: TRBV4-1
j_call: TRBJ2-5
cdr3_aa: ASSQGFSGSQTQY

v_call: TRBV5-1
j_call: TRBJ2-7
cdr3_aa: ASSLDGLDRGYTYEQY

v_call: TRBV7-9
j_call: TRBJ1-5
cdr3_aa: ASSPDGDQPQH

v_call: TRBV27
j_call: TRBJ2-3
cdr3_aa: ASRQTGVTDTQY

v_call: TRBV19
j_call: TRBJ2-1
cdr3_aa: ASSILTGSSNEQF

v_call: TRBV28
j_call: TRBJ2-1
cdr3_aa: ASSLGTAPSHEQF

v_call: TRBV6-5
j_call: TRBJ1-2
cdr3_aa: ASSYRQSEYGYT

v_call: TRBV4-2
j_call: TRBJ2-6
cdr3_aa: ASSQDLQSGANVLT

v_call: TRBV5-4
j_call: TRBJ1-1
cdr3_aa: ASSLYGTGERTEAF

v_call: TRBV6-5
j_call: TRBJ2-3
cdr3_aa: ASRDRGTDTQY

v_call: TRBV6-6
j_call: TRBJ2-2
cdr3_aa: ASTGQNTGELF

v_call: TRBV30
j_call: TRBJ1-2
cdr3_aa: AWKGLSTGYYGYT

v_call: TRBV24-1
j_call: TRBJ2-1
cdr3_aa: ATSDSRTSGNEQF

v_call: TRBV12-3/TRBV12-4
j_call: TRBJ1-1
cdr3_aa: ASSSPRGTEAF

v_call: TRBV3-1/TRBV3-2
j_call: TRBJ2-1
cdr3_aa: ASSQFPPAGRSYNEQF

v_call: TRBV7-2
j_call: TRBJ2-7
cdr3_aa: ASSPTGRLWEQY

v_call: TRBV3-1/TRBV3-2
j_call: TRBJ1-2
cdr3_aa: ASSQDRYYGYT

v_call: TRBV6-5
j_call: TRBJ1-1
cdr3_aa: ASSLGVDTEAF

v_call: TRBV5-4
j_call: TRBJ2-1
cdr3_aa: ASSTTSGGPNNEQF

v_call: TRBV3-1/TRBV3-2
j_call: TRBJ1-3
cdr3_aa: ASSQDLSGNTIY

v_call: TRBV3-1/TRBV3-2
j_call: TRBJ2-7
cdr3_aa: ASSHTSERYEQY

v_call: TRBV27
j_call: TRBJ2-1
cdr3_aa: ASSLRASGRRSYNEQF

v_call: TRBV27
j_call: TRBJ2-1
cdr3_aa: ASSLDLGTNSVNEQF

v_call: TRBV5-1
j_call: TRBJ2-1
cdr3_aa: ASSFSWRREQF

v_call: TRBV7-9
j_call: TRBJ1-4
cdr3_aa: ASSPGQGYEKLF

v_call: TRBV6-2/TRBV6-3
j_call: TRBJ2-7
cdr3_aa: ASSLRETPIYEQY

v_call: TRBV9
j_call: TRBJ2-5
cdr3_aa: ASSARAAQETQY

v_call: TRBV5-4
j_call: TRBJ2-2
cdr3_aa: ASSSGQGAGTGELF

v_call: TRBV6-5
j_call: TRBJ1-2
cdr3_aa: ASTTLWTAYGYT

v_call: TRBV4-2
j_call: TRBJ1-2
cdr3_aa: ASSQAFSQQGNYGYT

v_call: TRBV6-5
j_call: TRBJ1-3
cdr3_aa: ASSFDRGAGNTIY

v_call: TRBV27
j_call: TRBJ1-3
cdr3_aa: ASSPGGAFGNTIY

v_call: TRBV25-1
j_call: TRBJ1-2
cdr3_aa: ASSEYTGTGNGYT

v_call: TRBV19
j_call: TRBJ1-5
cdr3_aa: ASSIFGRQGTGGNNQPQH

v_call: TRBV7-9
j_call: TRBJ1-2
cdr3_aa: ASSLQANYGYT

v_call: TRBV7-9
j_call: TRBJ1-4
cdr3_aa: ASSSGSSNEKLF

v_call: TRBV25-1
j_call: TRBJ1-1
cdr3_aa: ASSLQVNTEAF

v_call: TRBV27
j_call: TRBJ1-6
cdr3_aa: ASSLSKQVGSPLH

v_call: TRBV11-2
j_call: TRBJ1-5
cdr3_aa: ASSSWNNQPQH

v_call: TRBV11-2
j_call: TRBJ1-6
cdr3_aa: ASSGQGSLSNSPLH